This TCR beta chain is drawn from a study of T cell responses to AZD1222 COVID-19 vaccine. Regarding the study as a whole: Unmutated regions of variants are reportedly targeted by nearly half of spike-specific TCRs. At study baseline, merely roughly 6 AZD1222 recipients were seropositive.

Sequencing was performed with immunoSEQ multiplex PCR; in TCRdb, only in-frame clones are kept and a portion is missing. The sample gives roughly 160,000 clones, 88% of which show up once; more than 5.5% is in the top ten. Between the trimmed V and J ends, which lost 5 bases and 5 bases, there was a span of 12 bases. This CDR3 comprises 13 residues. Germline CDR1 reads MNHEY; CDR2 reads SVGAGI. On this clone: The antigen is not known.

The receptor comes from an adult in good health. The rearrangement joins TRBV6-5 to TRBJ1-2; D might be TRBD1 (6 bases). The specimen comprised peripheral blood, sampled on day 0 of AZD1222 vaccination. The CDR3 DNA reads TGTGCCAGCAGTCACAGGGTTCGGTATGGCTACACCTTC. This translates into CASSHRVRYGYTF.